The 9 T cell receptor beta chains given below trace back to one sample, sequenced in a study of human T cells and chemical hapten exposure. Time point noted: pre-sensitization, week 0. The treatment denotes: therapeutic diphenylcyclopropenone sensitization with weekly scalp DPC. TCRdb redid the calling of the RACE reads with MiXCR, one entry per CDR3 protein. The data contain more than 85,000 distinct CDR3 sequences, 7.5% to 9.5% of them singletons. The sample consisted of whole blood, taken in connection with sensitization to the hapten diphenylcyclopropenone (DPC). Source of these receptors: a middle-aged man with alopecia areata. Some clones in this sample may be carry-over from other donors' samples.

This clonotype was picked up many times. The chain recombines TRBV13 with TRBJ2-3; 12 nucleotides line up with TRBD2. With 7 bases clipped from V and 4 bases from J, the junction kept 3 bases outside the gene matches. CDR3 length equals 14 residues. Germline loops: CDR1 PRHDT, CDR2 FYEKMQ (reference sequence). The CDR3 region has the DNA TGTGCCAGCACCAGACTAGCGGGAGCAGATACGCAGTATTTT. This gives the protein CASTRLAGADTQYF.

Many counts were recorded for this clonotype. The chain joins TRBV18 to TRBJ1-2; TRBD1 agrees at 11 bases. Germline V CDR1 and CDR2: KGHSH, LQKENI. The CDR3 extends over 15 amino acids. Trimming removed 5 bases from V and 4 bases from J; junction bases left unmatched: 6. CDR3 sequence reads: CASSSGQGAGYGYTF. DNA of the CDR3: TGTGCCAGCTCATCAGGACAGGGGGCTGGCTATGGCTACACCTTC.

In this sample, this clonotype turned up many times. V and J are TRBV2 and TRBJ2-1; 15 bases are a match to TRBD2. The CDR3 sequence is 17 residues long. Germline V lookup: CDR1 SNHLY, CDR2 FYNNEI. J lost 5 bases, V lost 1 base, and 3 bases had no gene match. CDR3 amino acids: CASSEGGLAGGDNEQFF. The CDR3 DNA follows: TGTGCCAGCAGTGAAGGCGGACTAGCGGGAGGGGACAATGAGCAGTTCTTC.

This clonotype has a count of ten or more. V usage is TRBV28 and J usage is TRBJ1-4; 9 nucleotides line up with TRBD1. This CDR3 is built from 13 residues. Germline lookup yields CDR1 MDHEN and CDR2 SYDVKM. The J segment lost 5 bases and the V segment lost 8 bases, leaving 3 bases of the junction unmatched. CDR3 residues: CASRGTGNEKLFF. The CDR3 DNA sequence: TGTGCCAGCCGGGGGACAGGGAATGAAAAACTGTTTTTT.

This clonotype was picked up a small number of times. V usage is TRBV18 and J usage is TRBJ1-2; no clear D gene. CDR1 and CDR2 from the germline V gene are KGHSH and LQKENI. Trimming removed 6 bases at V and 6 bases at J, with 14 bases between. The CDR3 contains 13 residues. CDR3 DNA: TGTGCCAGCTCTCAGATGATGGTGGATGGCTACACCTTC. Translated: CASSQMMVDGYTF.

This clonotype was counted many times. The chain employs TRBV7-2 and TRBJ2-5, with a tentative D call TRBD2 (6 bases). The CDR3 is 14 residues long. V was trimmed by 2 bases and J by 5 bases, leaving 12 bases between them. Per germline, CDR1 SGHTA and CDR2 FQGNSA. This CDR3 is CASSLRRGSETQYF. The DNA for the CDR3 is TGTGCCAGCAGCTTAAGGAGGGGCTCGGAGACCCAGTACTTC.

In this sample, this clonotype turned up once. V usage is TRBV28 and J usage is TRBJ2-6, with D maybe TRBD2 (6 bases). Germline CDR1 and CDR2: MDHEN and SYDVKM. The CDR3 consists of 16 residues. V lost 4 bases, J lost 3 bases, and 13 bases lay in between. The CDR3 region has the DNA TGTGCCAGCAGTTATAGCGGATTCTATGGGGCCAACGTCCTGACTTTC. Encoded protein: CASSYSGFYGANVLTF.

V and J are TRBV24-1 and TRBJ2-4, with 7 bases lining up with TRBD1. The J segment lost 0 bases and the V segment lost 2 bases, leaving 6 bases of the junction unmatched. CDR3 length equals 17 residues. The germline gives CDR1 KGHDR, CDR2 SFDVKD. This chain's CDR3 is CATSDSRQGLAKNIQYF. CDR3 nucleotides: TGTGCCACCAGTGATTCGAGACAGGGCTTAGCCAAAAACATTCAGTACTTC.

The CDR3 region is CASSPGGGAYEQYV. The CDR3 DNA reads TGTGCCAGCAGCCCTGGTGGCGGGGCCTACGAGCAGTACGTC. The chain combines TRBV5-6 with TRBJ2-7; tentatively, D is TRBD2 (6 bases). The CDR3 is 14 amino acids. Germline V gene lookup returns CDR1 SGHDT and CDR2 YYEEEE. Trimming took off 4 bases at V and 2 bases at J, with 13 bases between the two ends.